The TCR beta chain described here comes from a study of CD8 T cells in Susac syndrome. General observations from the study: A relatively small number of individuals underwent TCR sequencing and HLA analysis.

It was negative isolation that provided the CD8+ and CD4+ T cells, whereas TEMRA cells were enriched by FACS. About this clonotype itself: Antigen specificity is unknown.

A quantity of about 0.5 to 1 ug RNA underwent reverse transcription using random hexamers. Amplification of TCR beta CDR3 by immunoSEQ multiplex PCR spanned 54 Vbeta and 13 Jbeta. TCRdb called the immunoSEQ multiplex PCR reads again in MiXCR, with one record for every CDR3 protein. The sample comprises around 270,000 distinct CDR3 sequences, 89% of which are singletons, and approximately 0.2% rests with the top ten. The sequence came from a human donor with multiple sclerosis. The sequenced material came from CD8+ T cells from PBMCs.

CDR3 DNA sequence: TGCAGTGCCCCCCAGGGGCGGGATATTTTCTACAATGAGCAGTTCTTC. It specifies CSAPQGRDIFYNEQFF. The chain carries TRBV20-1 and TRBJ2-1, with D possibly being TRBD1 or TRBD2 (6 bases each). V was pared by 6 bases and J by 3 bases, with 21 bases between. The CDR3 loop spans 16 amino acids. Per germline, CDR1 DFQATT and CDR2 SNEGSKA (reference sequence).